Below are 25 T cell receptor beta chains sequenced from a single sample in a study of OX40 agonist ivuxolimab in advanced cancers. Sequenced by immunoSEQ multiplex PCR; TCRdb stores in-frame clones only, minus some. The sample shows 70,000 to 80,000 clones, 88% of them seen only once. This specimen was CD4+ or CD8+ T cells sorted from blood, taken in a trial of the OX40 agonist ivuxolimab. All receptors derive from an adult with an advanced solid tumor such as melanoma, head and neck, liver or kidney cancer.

The CDR3 here is CASSRLAGGIGQETQYF. As DNA, the CDR3 is TGTGCCAGCAGCCGACTAGCGGGAGGGATAGGCCAAGAGACCCAGTACTTC. This chain uses TRBV11-1 with TRBJ2-5; TRBD2 agrees at 14 bases. The CDR3 length is 17 residues. Germline V CDR1 and CDR2: SGHAT, FQDESV (reference sequence). V dropped 5 bases and J dropped 1; count of bases not matched to a gene: 6.

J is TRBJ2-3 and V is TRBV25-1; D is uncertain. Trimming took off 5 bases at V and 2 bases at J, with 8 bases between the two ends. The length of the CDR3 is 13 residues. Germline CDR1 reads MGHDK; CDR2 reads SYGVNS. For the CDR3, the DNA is TGTGCCAGCAGTCCGCCATCCACAGATACGCAGTATTTT. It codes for CASSPPSTDTQYF.

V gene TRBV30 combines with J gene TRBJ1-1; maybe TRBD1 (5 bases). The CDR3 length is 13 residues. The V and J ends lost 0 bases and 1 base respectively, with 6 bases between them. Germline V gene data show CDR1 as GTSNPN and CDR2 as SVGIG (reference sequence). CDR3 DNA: TGTGCCTGGAGTGTGGGGGGGAACACTGAAGCTTTCTTT. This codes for CAWSVGGNTEAFF. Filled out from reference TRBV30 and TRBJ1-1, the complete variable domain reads SQTIHQWPATLVQPVGSPLSLECTVEGTSNPNLYWYRQAAGRGLQLLFYSVGIGQISSEVPQNLSASRPQDRQFILSSKKLLLSDSGFYLCAWSVGGNTEAFFGQGTRLTVV.

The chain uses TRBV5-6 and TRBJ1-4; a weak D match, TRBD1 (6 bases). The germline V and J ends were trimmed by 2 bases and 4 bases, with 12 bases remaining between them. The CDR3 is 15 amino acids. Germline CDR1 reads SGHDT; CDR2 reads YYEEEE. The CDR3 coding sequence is TGTGCCAGCAGCTTACGGGGGCGAGATAATGAAAAACTGTTTTTT. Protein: CASSLRGRDNEKLFF.

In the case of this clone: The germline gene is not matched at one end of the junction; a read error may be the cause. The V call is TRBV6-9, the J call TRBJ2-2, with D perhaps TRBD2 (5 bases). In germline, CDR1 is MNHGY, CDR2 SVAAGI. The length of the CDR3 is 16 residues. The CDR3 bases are TGTGCCAGCTTCTATACTAGGAGGTTCGAACACCGGGGAGCTGTTTTT. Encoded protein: CASFYTRRFEHRGAVF.

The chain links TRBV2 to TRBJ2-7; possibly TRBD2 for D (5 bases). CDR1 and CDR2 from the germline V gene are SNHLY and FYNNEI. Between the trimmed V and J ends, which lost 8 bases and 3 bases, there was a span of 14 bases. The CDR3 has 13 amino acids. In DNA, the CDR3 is TGTGCCAGCCGGCCCCCAAGCGGCTACGAGCAGTACTTC. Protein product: CASRPPSGYEQYF.

CDR3 sequence: CSVGDRAATNEKLFF. The CDR3 nucleotides read TGCAGCGTTGGCGACCGGGCCGCAACTAATGAAAAACTGTTTTTT. The chain has TRBV29-1 and TRBJ1-4; D ambiguous. V was shortened by 4 bases and J by 0 bases, with 12 bases between the two germline ends. CDR1 SQVTM and CDR2 ANQGSEA come from the germline V gene. The CDR3 extends over 15 amino acids.

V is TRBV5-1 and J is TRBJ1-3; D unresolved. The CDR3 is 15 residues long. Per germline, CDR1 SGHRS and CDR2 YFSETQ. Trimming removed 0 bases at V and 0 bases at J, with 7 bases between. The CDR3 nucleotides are TGCGCCAGCAGCTTGGACGCCAACTCTGGAAACACCATATATTTT. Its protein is CASSLDANSGNTIYF.

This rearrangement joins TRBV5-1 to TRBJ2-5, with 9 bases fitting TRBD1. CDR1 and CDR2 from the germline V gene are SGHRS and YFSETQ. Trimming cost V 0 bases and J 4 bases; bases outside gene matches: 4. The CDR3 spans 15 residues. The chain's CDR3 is CASSLAGTGRETQYF. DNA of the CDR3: TGCGCCAGCAGCTTGGCCGGGACAGGGAGAGAGACCCAGTACTTC.

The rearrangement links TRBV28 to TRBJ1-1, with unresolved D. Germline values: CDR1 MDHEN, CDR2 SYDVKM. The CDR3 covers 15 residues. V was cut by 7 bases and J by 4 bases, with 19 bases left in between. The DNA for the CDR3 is TGTGCCAGCACCGATCTAACACGTCTGGGCACTGAAGCTTTCTTT. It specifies CASTDLTRLGTEAFF.

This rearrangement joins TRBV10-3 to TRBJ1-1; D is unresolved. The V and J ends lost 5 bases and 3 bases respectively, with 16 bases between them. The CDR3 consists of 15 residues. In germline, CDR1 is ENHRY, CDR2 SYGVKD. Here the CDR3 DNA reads TGTGCCATCAGTTCCCAACCTGGGGTGGACACTGAAGCTTTCTTT. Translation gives CAISSQPGVDTEAFF.

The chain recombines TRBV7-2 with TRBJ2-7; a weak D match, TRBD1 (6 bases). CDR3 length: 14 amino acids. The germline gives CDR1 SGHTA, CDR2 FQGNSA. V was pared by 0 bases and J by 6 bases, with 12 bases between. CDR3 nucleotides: TGTGCCAGCAGCTTAGCGACAGGCCTGGGCGAGCAGTACTTC. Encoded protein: CASSLATGLGEQYF.

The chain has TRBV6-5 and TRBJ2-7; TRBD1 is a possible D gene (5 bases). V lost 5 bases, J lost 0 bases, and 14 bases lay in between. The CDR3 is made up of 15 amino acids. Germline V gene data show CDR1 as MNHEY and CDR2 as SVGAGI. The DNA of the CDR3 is TGTGCCAGCAGTCGAGTAGGCCAGGGCTCCTACGAGCAGTACTTC. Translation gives CASSRVGQGSYEQYF.

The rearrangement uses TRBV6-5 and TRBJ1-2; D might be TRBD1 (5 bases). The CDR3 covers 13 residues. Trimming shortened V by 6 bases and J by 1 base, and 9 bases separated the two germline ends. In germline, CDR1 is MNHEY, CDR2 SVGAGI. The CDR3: CASRRDSNYGYTF. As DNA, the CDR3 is TGTGCCAGCAGGCGCGACAGTAACTATGGCTACACCTTC.

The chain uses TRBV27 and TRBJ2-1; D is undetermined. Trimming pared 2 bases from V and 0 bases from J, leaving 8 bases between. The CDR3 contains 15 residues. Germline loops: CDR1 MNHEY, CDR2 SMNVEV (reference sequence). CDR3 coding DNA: TGTGCCAGCAGTTTAATGGGCTACTCCTACAATGAGCAGTTCTTC. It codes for CASSLMGYSYNEQFF.

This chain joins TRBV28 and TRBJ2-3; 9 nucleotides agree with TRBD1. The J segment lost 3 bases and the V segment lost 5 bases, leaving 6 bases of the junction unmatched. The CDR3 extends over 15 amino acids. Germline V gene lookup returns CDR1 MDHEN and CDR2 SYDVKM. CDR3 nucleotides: TGTGCCAGCAGTCCCGCCGGGACAGGGACAGATACGCAGTATTTT. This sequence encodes CASSPAGTGTDTQYF.

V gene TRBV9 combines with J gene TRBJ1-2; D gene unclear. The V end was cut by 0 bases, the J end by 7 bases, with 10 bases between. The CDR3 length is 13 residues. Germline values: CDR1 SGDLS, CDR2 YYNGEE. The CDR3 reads CASSVGGAGGYTF. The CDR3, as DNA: TGTGCCAGCAGCGTAGGTGGTGCGGGTGGCTACACCTTC.

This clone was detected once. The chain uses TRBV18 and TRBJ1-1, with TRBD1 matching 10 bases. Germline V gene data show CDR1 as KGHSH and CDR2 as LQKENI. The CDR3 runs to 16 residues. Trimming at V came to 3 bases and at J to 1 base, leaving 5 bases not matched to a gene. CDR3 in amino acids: CASSPRDRGWNTEAFF. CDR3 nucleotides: TGTGCCAGCTCACCCCGGGACAGGGGATGGAACACTGAAGCTTTCTTT.

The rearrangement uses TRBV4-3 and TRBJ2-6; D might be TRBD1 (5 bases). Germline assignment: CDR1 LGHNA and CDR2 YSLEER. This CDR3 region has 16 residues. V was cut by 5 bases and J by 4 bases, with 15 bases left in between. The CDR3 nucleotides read TGCGCCAGCAGCACACGGACAACTCTGGGGGCCAACGTCCTGACTTTC. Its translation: CASSTRTTLGANVLTF.

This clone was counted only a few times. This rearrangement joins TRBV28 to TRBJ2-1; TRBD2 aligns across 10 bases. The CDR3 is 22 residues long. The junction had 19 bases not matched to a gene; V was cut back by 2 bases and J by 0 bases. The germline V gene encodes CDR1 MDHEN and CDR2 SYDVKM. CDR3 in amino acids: CASSLRGWVSGRAMSSYNEQFF. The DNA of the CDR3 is TGTGCCAGCAGTTTAAGGGGGTGGGTCAGCGGGAGGGCAATGAGCTCCTACAATGAGCAGTTCTTC. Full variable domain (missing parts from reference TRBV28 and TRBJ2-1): DVKVTQSSRYLVKRTGEKVFLECVQDMDHENMFWYRQDPGLGLRLIYFSYDVKMKEKGDIPEGYSVSREKKERFSLILESASTNQTSMYLCASSLRGWVSGRAMSSYNEQFFGPGTRLTVL.

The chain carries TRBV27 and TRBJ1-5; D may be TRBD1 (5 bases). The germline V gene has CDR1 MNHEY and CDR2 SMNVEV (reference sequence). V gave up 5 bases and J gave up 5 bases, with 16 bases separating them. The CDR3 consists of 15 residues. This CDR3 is CASSPWEGSDQPQHF. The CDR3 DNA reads TGTGCCAGCAGTCCCTGGGAGGGGAGCGATCAGCCCCAGCATTTT.

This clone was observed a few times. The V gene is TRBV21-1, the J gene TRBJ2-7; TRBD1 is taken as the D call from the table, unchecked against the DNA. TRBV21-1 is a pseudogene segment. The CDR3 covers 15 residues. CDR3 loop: CASSTYTRPGIGQYF. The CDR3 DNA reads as TGTGCCAGCAGCACCTATACCCGCCCAGGGATTGGGCAGTACTTC.

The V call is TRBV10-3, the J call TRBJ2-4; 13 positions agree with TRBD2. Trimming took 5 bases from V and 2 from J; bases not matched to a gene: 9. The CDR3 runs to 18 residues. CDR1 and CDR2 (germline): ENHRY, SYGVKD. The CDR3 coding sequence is TGTGCCATCAGTCCTGGGACTAGCGGGACGACGACCAAAAACATTCAGTACTTC. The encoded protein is CAISPGTSGTTTKNIQYF.

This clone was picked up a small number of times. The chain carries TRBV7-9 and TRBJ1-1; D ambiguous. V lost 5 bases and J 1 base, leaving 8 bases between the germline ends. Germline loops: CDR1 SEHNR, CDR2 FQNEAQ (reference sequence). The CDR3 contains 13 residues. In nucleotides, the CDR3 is TGTGCCAGCAGCCCCCCTGGGAACACTGAAGCTTTCTTT. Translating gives CASSPPGNTEAFF.

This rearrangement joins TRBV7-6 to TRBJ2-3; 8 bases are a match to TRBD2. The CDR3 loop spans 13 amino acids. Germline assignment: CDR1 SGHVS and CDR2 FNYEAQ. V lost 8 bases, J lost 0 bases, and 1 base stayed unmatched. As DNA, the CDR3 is TGTGCCAGCGCTAGCGGGAGCACAGATACGCAGTATTTT. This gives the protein CASASGSTDTQYF.